This TCR beta chain was recorded in a study of long-term antiretroviral therapy in people with HIV. Overall study results and limits: Relative to transplant donor controls, diversity remained lower despite increasing after ART.

Worth noting for this clone: The antigen is unknown.

Sequencing used immunoSEQ v3.0 at survey level. Sequencing had a target that covered roughly 40,000-50,000 T-cell genomes per sample. TCRdb keeps only in-frame clones here, not all; method: immunoSEQ multiplex PCR. The data contain roughly 42,000 clones, approximately 86% of them singletons. Roughly 1-10 million cryopreserved PBMC were held in samples before DNA extraction. The V and J ends lost 3 bases and 7 bases, in that order; junction bases with no gene match: 11. The CDR3 extends over 17 amino acids. Germline V gene data show CDR1 as LNHDA and CDR2 as SQIVND (reference sequence). The starting material was unsorted PBMCs, obtained 0.1 years before starting antiretroviral therapy. This chain joins TRBV19 and TRBJ1-5; 11 nucleotides line up with TRBD1. The clonotype comes from a woman between 50 and 59 years old with HIV. This CDR3 is CASSMGQGVIKGQPQHF. The CDR3 region has the DNA TGTGCCAGTAGTATGGGACAGGGGGTGATTAAAGGACAGCCCCAGCATTTT. The variable domain in full, with the rest retrieved from reference TRBV19 and TRBJ1-5, is DGGITQSPKYLFRKEGQNVTLSCEQNLNHDAMYWYRQDPGQGLRLIYYSQIVNDFQKGDIAEGYSVSREKKESFPLTVTSAQKNPTAFYLCASSMGQGVIKGQPQHFGDGTRLSIL.